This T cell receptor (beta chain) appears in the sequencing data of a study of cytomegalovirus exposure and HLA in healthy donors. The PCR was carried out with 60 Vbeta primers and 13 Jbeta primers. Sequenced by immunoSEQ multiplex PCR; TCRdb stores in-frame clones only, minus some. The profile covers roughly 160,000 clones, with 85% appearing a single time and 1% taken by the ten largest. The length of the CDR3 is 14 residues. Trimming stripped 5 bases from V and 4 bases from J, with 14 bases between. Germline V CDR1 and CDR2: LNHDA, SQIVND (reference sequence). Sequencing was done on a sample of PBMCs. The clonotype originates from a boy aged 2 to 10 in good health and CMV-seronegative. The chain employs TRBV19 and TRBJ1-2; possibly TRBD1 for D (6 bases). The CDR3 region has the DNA TGTGCCAGTAGTTGGAACAGGGCAGTCTATGGCTACACCTTC. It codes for CASSWNRAVYGYTF. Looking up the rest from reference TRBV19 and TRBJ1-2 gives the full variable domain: DGGITQSPKYLFRKEGQNVTLSCEQNLNHDAMYWYRQDPGQGLRLIYYSQIVNDFQKGDIAEGYSVSREKKESFPLTVTSAQKNPTAFYLCASSWNRAVYGYTFGSGTRLTVV.